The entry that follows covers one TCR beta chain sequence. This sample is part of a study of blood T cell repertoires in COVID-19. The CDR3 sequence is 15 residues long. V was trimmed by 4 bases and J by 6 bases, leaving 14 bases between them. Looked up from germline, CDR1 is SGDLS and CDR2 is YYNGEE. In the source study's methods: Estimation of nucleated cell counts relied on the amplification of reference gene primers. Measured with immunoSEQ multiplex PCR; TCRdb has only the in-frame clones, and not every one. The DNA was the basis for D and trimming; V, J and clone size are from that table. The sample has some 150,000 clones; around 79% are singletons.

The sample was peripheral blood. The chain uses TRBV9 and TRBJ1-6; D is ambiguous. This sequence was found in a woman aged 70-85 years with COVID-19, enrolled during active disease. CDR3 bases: TGTGCCAGCAGCCCTAGCGGGGAATTTAATTCACCCCTCCACTTT. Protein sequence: CASSPSGEFNSPLHF.